This T cell receptor beta chain was identified in a study of T cells in Graves' hyperthyroidism and ophthalmopathy. Study-wide results and limits: Blood also showed most of the thyroid clonotypes that were expanded above 0.001. Ophthalmopathy got predicted by the model a median around 6.6 months before its onset.

PBMCs were sourced from more than 9 ml fresh peripheral blood. From germline, CDR1 is MNHEY and CDR2 SVGAGI. This CDR3 comprises 17 residues. It was RNA transcripts that yielded the amplified TCR beta CDR3 regions. With the HTBI primer set, the TCR CDR3 went through a first round of RT-PCR. Using its own MiXCR run on the multiplex PCR reads, TCRdb lists one record per CDR3 protein. The sample carries a few hundred thousand distinct CDR3 sequences, 15% to 19% recorded once. Worth noting for this clonotype: What it recognizes is unknown.

The chain carries TRBV6-5 and TRBJ2-7; D unresolved. Matching the DNA end better, TRBJ2-1 makes the J call doubtful. The source material was blood. This clonotype was obtained from a woman between 18 and 29 years old with Graves' hyperthyroidism that later progressed to Graves' ophthalmopathy. CDR3: CASSYSLRNALTYEQFF. CDR3 DNA: TGTGCCAGCAGTTACTCCCTAAGGAATGCCTTAACCTACGAGCAGTTCTTC.